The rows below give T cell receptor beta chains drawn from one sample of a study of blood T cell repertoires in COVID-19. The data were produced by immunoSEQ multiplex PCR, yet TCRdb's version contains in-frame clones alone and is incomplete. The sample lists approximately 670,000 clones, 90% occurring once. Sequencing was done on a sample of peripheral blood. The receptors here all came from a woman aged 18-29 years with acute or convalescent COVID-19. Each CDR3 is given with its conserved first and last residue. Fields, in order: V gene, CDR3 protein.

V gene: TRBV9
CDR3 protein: CASTRGDRGPSGNTIYF

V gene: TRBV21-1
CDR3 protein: CASSKGNRADTIYF

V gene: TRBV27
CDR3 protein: CASSLQGSVDTQYF

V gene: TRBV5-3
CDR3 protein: CARSPPPTGGRDQPQHF

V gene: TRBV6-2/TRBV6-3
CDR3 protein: CASSLTYYEQYF

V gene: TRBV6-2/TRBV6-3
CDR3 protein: CASSSSGGAMYEQYF

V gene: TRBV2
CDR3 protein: CASRKQTGLETEAFF

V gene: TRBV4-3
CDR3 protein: CASSQGFGSNSPLHF

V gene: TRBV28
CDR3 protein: CASSSQAVSTDTQYF

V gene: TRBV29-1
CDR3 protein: CSAGAVQETQYF

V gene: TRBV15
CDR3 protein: CATSYRDSVFPQHF

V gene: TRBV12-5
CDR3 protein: CASGPGTYGYGYTF

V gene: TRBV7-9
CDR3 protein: CASSSPTGLHF

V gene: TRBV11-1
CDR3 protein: CASSLAFFGGLDEQYF

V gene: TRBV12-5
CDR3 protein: CASGSGQGNTEAFF

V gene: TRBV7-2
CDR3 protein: CASSLNPAGAYYNEQFF

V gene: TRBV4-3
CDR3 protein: CASSQDLYEEFEAFF

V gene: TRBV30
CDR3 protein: CAWIAGPRTSNTGELFF

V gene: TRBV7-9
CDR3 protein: CASNSGGHYYGYTF

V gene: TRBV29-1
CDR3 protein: CSVEGTGVGTEAFF

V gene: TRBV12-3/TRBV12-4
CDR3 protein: CASSPYSF

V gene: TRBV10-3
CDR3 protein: CAISEQGANSPLHF

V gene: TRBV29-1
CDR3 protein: CSVEWVAEQYF

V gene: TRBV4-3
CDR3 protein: CASSQVIGGKNIQYF

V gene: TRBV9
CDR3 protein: CASSVAGGPGYGYTF

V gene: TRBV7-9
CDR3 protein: CASSTSGFDQPQHF

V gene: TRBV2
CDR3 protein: CASSVRDNSNQPQHF

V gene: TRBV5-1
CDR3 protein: CASSSPGSDAFF

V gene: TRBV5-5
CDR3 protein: CASSRGSVPSNTEAFF

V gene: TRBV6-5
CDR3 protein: CASSYQAAGGYTF

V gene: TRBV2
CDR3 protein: CASHIRFSGNTIYF

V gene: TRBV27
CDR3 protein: CASSSDMGGFNWHF

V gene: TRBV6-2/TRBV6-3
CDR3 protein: CASSYGGKGPQHF

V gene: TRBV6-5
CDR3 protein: CASSPLTGVGNTIYF

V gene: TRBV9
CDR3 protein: CASSPPTGYTNTGELFF

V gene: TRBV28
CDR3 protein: CASSWTGNSYEQYF

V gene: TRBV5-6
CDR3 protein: CASSSLGQGEGLTEAFF

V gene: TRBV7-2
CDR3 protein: CASSYGPLEGYTF

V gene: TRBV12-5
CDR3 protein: CASALGTGDWGYTF

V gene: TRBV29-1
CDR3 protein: CSVGRGGVSTEAFF

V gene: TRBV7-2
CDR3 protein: CASSLVGGDYNEQFF

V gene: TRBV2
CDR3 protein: CASRDRGRRGVTQYF

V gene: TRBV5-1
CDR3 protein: CASSLGQGAGNTEAFF

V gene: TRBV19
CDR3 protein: CASRILSRQNSNQPQHF

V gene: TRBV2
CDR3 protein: CASSELPGRSPLHF

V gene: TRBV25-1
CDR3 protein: CASSDLAAGAGELFF

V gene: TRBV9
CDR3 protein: CASSPRDRSYNSPLHF

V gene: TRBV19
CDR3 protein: CASSVQFLYEQYF